In this sample, the clone carrying this T cell receptor (beta chain) turned up a few times. The V gene end was trimmed by 4 bases and the J gene end by 7 bases; junction bases not matched to a gene: 9. Germline V lookup: CDR1 SNHLY, CDR2 FYNNEI. There are 15 residues in the CDR3. The record originates from a study of beta chain features in type 1 diabetes. Investigators reverse transcribed all isolated RNA, so they sequenced expressed TCRB transcripts. Assay: immunoSEQ multiplex PCR; the TCRdb copy retains only in-frame clones and omits some. The sample has 130,000 to 150,000 clones, roughly 48% seen once.

The sample consisted of Tregs from blood. This chain uses TRBV2 with TRBJ2-4; 8 bases are a match to TRBD1. This TCR was sampled from a man aged 18 to 30 in good health. CDR3 sequence reads: CASSAHRTGSNIQYF. The CDR3 DNA sequence: TGTGCCAGCAGTGCGCACCGGACAGGGTCGAACATTCAGTACTTC. Full variable domain (rest looked up from reference TRBV2 and TRBJ2-4): EPEVTQTPSHQVTQMGQEVILRCVPISNHLYFYWYRQILGQKVEFLVSFYNNEISEKSEIFDDQFSVERPDGSNFTLKIRSTKLEDSAMYFCASSAHRTGSNIQYFGAGTRLSVL.